A single sample is the source of the 26 T cell receptor beta chains below, sequenced in a study of OX40 agonist ivuxolimab in advanced cancers. The table came from immunoSEQ multiplex PCR; TCRdb's copy has only in-frame clones and leaves some out. The data contain tens of thousands of clones, roughly 85% of them seen just once; the ten biggest clones take up 0.3% to 0.35%. The source material was CD4+ or CD8+ T cells sorted from blood, sampled in a trial of the OX40 agonist ivuxolimab. These receptors were obtained from an adult with an advanced solid tumor such as melanoma, head and neck, liver or kidney cancer.

The V call is TRBV14, the J call TRBJ1-6; D possibly corresponds to TRBD1 (5 bases). This CDR3 spans 14 amino acids. With 5 bases removed from V and 10 bases from J, the gap between germline ends came to 15 bases. Germline assignment: CDR1 SGHDN and CDR2 FVKESK. CDR3 bases: TGTGCCAGCAGCGGGGACCGATCGGGATCACCCCTCCACTTT. Protein sequence: CASSGDRSGSPLHF. The whole variable domain, remainder taken from reference TRBV14 and TRBJ1-6, is EAGVTQFPSHSVIEKGQTVTLRCDPISGHDNLYWYRRVMGKEIKFLLHFVKESKQDESGMPNNRFLAERTGGTYSTLKVQPAELEDSGVYFCASSGDRSGSPLHFGNGTRLTVT.

This clone was observed a single time. This chain connects TRBV7-9 to TRBJ1-1, with 12 bases matching TRBD1. V lost 5 bases to trimming and J lost 7 bases; unmatched junction nucleotides: 5. The V gene's germline CDR1 is SEHNR and CDR2 FQNEAQ (reference sequence). CDR3 length: 14 residues. This CDR3 reads CASSMGQGAIEAFF. The CDR3, as DNA: TGTGCCAGCAGCATGGGACAGGGGGCGATTGAAGCTTTCTTT.

As concerns this clone: The sample carries other DNA sequences with the same CDR3. This chain joins TRBV7-9 and TRBJ1-1; D gene ambiguous. The germline V gene has CDR1 SEHNR and CDR2 FQNEAQ (reference sequence). The length of the CDR3 is 14 residues. Deletions cut 4 bases from V and 1 base from J, with 10 bases between. CDR3 DNA: TGTGCCAGCAGCTCGAGGGCGTCGAACACTGAAGCTTTCTTT. Translation gives CASSSRASNTEAFF.

The chain has TRBV6-1 and TRBJ1-4; D possibly corresponds to TRBD1 (5 bases). Per germline, CDR1 MNHNS and CDR2 SASEGT. This CDR3 has 15 residues. Trimming left V 7 bases short and J 8 bases short, with 20 bases between. CDR3 sequence reads: CASNAGGAGGEKLFF. The CDR3 coding sequence is TGTGCCAGCAACGCTGGAGGGGCTGGGGGGGAAAAACTGTTTTTT.

The CDR3 region is CASSSPGGTYEQYF. CDR3 bases: TGTGCCAGCAGTTCCCCGGGGGGTACCTACGAGCAGTACTTC. This chain links TRBV6-5 with TRBJ2-7, with TRBD2 matching 7 bases. The CDR3 extends over 14 amino acids. Germline assignment: CDR1 MNHEY and CDR2 SVGAGI. V lost 4 bases, J lost 2 bases, and 5 bases stayed unmatched.

The CDR3 nucleotides read TGTGCCAGCAGGACAATGATAGGGACAGGGGGCACCGGGGAGCTGTTTTTT. It yields the protein CASRTMIGTGGTGELFF. V gene TRBV7-2 combines with J gene TRBJ2-2, with 11 positions matching TRBD1. V was clipped by 6 bases and J by 4 bases; unmatched bases: 10. The CDR3 length is 17 residues. CDR1 and CDR2 (germline): SGHTA, FQGNSA.

The chain carries TRBV5-6 and TRBJ1-1; unclear D gene. CDR3 length equals 13 residues. Germline values: CDR1 SGHDT, CDR2 YYEEEE. V lost 4 bases, J lost 3 bases, and 10 bases lay in between. CDR3 in DNA: TGTGCCAGCAGCGGCCGGGGAGACACTGAAGCTTTCTTT. Translated, it gives CASSGRGDTEAFF.

A single count supports this clone. The CDR3: CASSPRGGLNYGYTF. The CDR3 bases are TGTGCCAGTAGTCCCCGCGGGGGCCTTAACTATGGCTACACCTTC. V is TRBV19 and J is TRBJ1-2, with D maybe TRBD1 (6 bases). Germline CDR1 LNHDA, CDR2 SQIVND (reference sequence). The CDR3 contains 15 residues. With 5 bases removed from V and 1 base from J, the gap between germline ends came to 14 bases.

The rearrangement uses TRBV9 and TRBJ2-3; no firm D call. The CDR3 has 14 residues. V was clipped by 5 bases and J by 0 bases, with 10 bases between them. Germline CDR1 is SGDLS and CDR2 is YYNGEE. The CDR3: CASSVSLSTDTQYF. In DNA, the CDR3 is TGTGCCAGCAGTGTTTCCCTTAGCACAGATACGCAGTATTTT.

V and J are TRBV4-2 and TRBJ2-6; TRBD1 matches 12 bases. This CDR3 spans 17 amino acids. Germline lookup yields CDR1 LGHNA and CDR2 YNFKEQ. J was trimmed by 1 base and V by 5 bases; bases with no gene match: 3. CDR3 nucleotide sequence: TGTGCCAGCAGCGGGGGACAGGGGGCGTCTGGGGCCAACGTCCTGACTTTC. As protein: CASSGGQGASGANVLTF.

This clone has only one observation. The chain couples TRBV30 to TRBJ2-3, with TRBD1 as a possible D gene (5 bases). Germline CDR1 and CDR2: GTSNPN and SVGIG (reference sequence). Trimming took 3 bases from V and 8 from J, leaving 12 bases between them. The CDR3 runs 12 residues. The CDR3 DNA follows: TGTGCCTGGAGCCCAGCAAGGGGTACGCAGTATTTT. Translating it yields CAWSPARGTQYF.

The chain couples TRBV2 to TRBJ1-5; the D gene is possibly TRBD1 (6 bases). The CDR3 totals 15 residues. CDR1 SNHLY and CDR2 FYNNEI come from the germline V gene. The germline V and J ends were trimmed by 5 bases and 1 base, with 12 bases remaining between them. The CDR3 DNA sequence: TGTGCCAGCAGTTCCGGGACACTCAGCAATCAGCCCCAGCATTTT. Amino acids: CASSSGTLSNQPQHF.

The genes are TRBV5-4 and TRBJ2-5; tentative D call: TRBD2 (7 bases). Germline CDR1 is SGHNT and CDR2 is YYREEE (reference sequence). The CDR3 spans 12 residues. V lost 7 bases and J 5 bases, leaving 12 bases between the germline ends. The CDR3 is CASGGAIETQYF. CDR3 DNA: TGTGCCAGCGGGGGGGCTATTGAGACCCAGTACTTC.

The chain links TRBV19 to TRBJ1-1, with TRBD1 matching over 7 bases. The germline V gene has CDR1 LNHDA and CDR2 SQIVND (reference sequence). CDR3 length equals 14 residues. V lost 2 bases to trimming and J lost 6 bases; unmatched junction nucleotides: 6. In DNA, the CDR3 is TGTGCCAGTAGTATACCATGGGACAGCCCTGAAGCTTTCTTT. Residues: CASSIPWDSPEAFF. Complete variable domain (other parts from reference TRBV19 and TRBJ1-1): DGGITQSPKYLFRKEGQNVTLSCEQNLNHDAMYWYRQDPGQGLRLIYYSQIVNDFQKGDIAEGYSVSREKKESFPLTVTSAQKNPTAFYLCASSIPWDSPEAFFGQGTRLTVV.

The rearrangement links TRBV6-5 to TRBJ2-7; D assignment may be TRBD1 or TRBD2 (5 bases each). The germline gives CDR1 MNHEY, CDR2 SVGAGI. The CDR3 contains 12 residues. V lost 8 bases and J 4 bases, leaving 12 bases between the germline ends. The DNA for the CDR3 is TGTGCCAGCGGGACCTCCGCTTACGAGCAGTACTTC. It encodes CASGTSAYEQYF.

V gene TRBV5-1 combines with J gene TRBJ2-5; 8 bases map to TRBD1. Germline CDR1 SGHRS, CDR2 YFSETQ. The CDR3 has 13 amino acids. Trimming at V came to 4 bases and at J to 4 bases, leaving 3 bases not matched to a gene. DNA for the CDR3: TGCGCCAGCAGCCCGGACAGGGTAGAGACCCAGTACTTC. Translation: CASSPDRVETQYF.

The rearrangement uses TRBV6-5 and TRBJ2-7; D unclear. The CDR3 consists of 13 residues. V was trimmed by 0 bases and J by 5 bases, leaving 8 bases between them. CDR1 is MNHEY and CDR2 is SVGAGI in the germline V gene. The CDR3 loop reads CASSYSRTHEQYF. The CDR3 coding sequence is TGTGCCAGCAGTTACTCGAGGACCCACGAGCAGTACTTC.

This sequence joins TRBV11-2 and TRBJ1-6; D perhaps matches TRBD1 (5 bases). Per the germline V gene, CDR1 is SGHAT and CDR2 is FQNNGV. V lost 0 bases to trimming and J lost 8 bases, with 20 bases between them. The CDR3 loop spans 18 amino acids. The CDR3 nucleotides are TGTGCCAGCAGCTTAGATCAGCAGGGAAGGTTTAGGTATTCACCCCTCCACTTT. Its protein is CASSLDQQGRFRYSPLHF.

In this sample, this clone turned up once. The chain has TRBV5-1 and TRBJ2-7; D gene uncertain. CDR1 SGHRS and CDR2 YFSETQ come from the germline V gene. Trimming removed 5 bases at V and 0 bases at J, with 15 bases between. The CDR3 runs 15 residues. In DNA form, the CDR3 reads TGCGCCAGCAGAGTAGCCAGGCTGAGCTCCTACGAGCAGTACTTC. This translates into CASRVARLSSYEQYF. Based on the CDR3 plus reference TRBV5-1 and TRBJ2-7, the full variable domain is KAGVTQTPRYLIKTRGQQVTLSCSPISGHRSVSWYQQTPGQGLQFLFEYFSETQRNKGNFPGRFSGRQFSNSRSEMNVSTLELGDSALYLCASRVARLSSYEQYFGPGTRLTVT.

The chain joins TRBV5-1 to TRBJ1-4, with D uncertain. This CDR3 contains 13 residues. V was shortened by 0 bases and J by 12 bases, with 12 bases between the two germline ends. The germline CDR1 and CDR2 sequences are SGHRS and YFSETQ. CDR3 protein: CASSLVTTAQLFF. CDR3 DNA sequence: TGCGCCAGCAGCTTGGTGACGACCGCACAACTGTTTTTT.

The chain is built from TRBV7-9 and TRBJ2-1; D might be TRBD1 (6 bases). CDR3 size: 15 residues. The germline V gene encodes CDR1 SEHNR and CDR2 FQNEAQ (reference sequence). V was cut by 5 bases and J by 5 bases, with 16 bases left in between. The CDR3 sequence: CASSPPRTANNEQFF. The CDR3 DNA sequence: TGTGCCAGCAGCCCCCCACGGACAGCCAACAATGAGCAGTTCTTC. The full variable domain, rest sourced from reference TRBV7-9 and TRBJ2-1, is DTGVSQNPRHKITKRGQNVTFRCDPISEHNRLYWYRQTLGQGPEFLTYFQNEAQLEKSRLLSDRFSAERPKGSFSTLEIQRTEQGDSAMYLCASSPPRTANNEQFFGPGTRLTVL.

CDR3 nucleotide sequence: TGCGCCAGCAGCTCCCTCATCGGGATGTCGAGGATAGAGACCCAGTACTTC. This sequence encodes CASSSLIGMSRIETQYF. V gene TRBV5-1 combines with J gene TRBJ2-5; the D gene is possibly TRBD2 (5 bases). The CDR3 is 17 residues long. Germline V gene sequence: CDR1 SGHRS, CDR2 YFSETQ. The germline V and J ends were trimmed by 3 bases and 4 bases, with 22 bases remaining between them.

The V gene is TRBV5-1, the J gene TRBJ1-2, with unresolved D. V shed 0 bases and J shed 4 bases, with 13 bases lying between them. CDR1 and CDR2 (germline): SGHRS, YFSETQ. The CDR3 length is 15 residues. CDR3 DNA sequence: TGCGCCAGCAGCTTGGGGGCCGCCGGTCCCTATGGCTACACCTTC. Protein product: CASSLGAAGPYGYTF.

The chain has TRBV7-2 and TRBJ1-5; 9 nucleotides align to TRBD1. The CDR3 covers 15 residues. CDR1 and CDR2 (germline): SGHTA, FQGNSA. Trimming at V came to 5 bases and at J to 2 bases, leaving 4 bases not matched to a gene. The CDR3 DNA reads as TGTGCCAGCAGCCCCGACAGGGGGGGCAATCAGCCCCAGCATTTT. Translation: CASSPDRGGNQPQHF.

This chain joins TRBV27 and TRBJ1-3; D gene ambiguous. This CDR3 has 18 amino acids. V lost 6 bases and J 1 base, leaving 22 bases between the germline ends. Germline assignment: CDR1 MNHEY and CDR2 SMNVEV (reference sequence). The CDR3 DNA sequence: TGTGCCAGCAGCCCTAGACGGGAATCGGTAGGATCTGGAAACACCATATATTTT. This gives the protein CASSPRRESVGSGNTIYF.

The chain recombines TRBV7-8 with TRBJ1-6; the match to TRBD1 covers 9 bases. The CDR3 covers 16 residues. V lost 5 bases to trimming and J lost 9 bases; unmatched junction nucleotides: 11. Germline CDR1 reads SGHVS; CDR2 reads FQNEAQ. This CDR3 reads CASSLQDRGGISPLHF. The CDR3 nucleotides are TGTGCCAGCAGCCTACAGGACAGGGGAGGTATTTCACCCCTCCACTTT.